A selection of T cell receptor beta chains follows, all from one sample in a study of immune reconstitution after stem cell transplant in scleroderma. TCRdb passed the RT-PCR reads through MiXCR, listing each CDR3 protein once. This table holds around 3,000 distinct CDR3 sequences, around 8.3% found once. This sample was obtained before or after autologous hematopoietic stem cell transplantation (not recorded which). These receptor sequences come from a female donor with systemic sclerosis. CDR3s include the opening cysteine and the closing phenylalanine or tryptophan. The D gene is left open where the match is weak. Size is omitted from some rows. Given values are once, few, many or a class for expanded clones.

-	TRBJ1-1	TRBV7-2	-	TGTGCCAGCAGCTTAACCCAGGGAATTGGGACTGAAGCTTTCTTT	CASSLTQGIGTEAFF
few	TRBJ2-5	TRBV5-1	-	TGCGCCAGCAGCCCGGTGGGAGTACAAGAGACCCAGTACTTC	CASSPVGVQETQYF
-	TRBJ1-2	TRBV7-2	TRBD1	TGTGCCAGCAGCAGGACAGGGGGCAACTATGGCTACACCTTC	CASSRTGGNYGYTF
-	TRBJ1-6	TRBV4-3	-	TGCGCCAGCAGCCAAGAGCTCACAGATAATTCACCCCTCCACTTT	CASSQELTDNSPLHF
large	TRBJ2-7	TRBV5-1	-	TGCGCCAGCAGCTTGTACGCTATACCTTACTACGAGCAGTACTTC	CASSLYAIPYYEQYF
medium-sized	TRBJ2-7	TRBV20-1	TRBD2	TGCAGTGCTAGGAGCGGGGAGAGCTCCTACGAGCAGTACTTC	CSARSGESSYEQYF
medium-sized	TRBJ2-7	TRBV5-5	TRBD1	TGTGCCAGCAGCCCCCTCCGAGGACAGGGAACCTACGAGCAGTACTTC	CASSPLRGQGTYEQYF
medium-sized	TRBJ2-3	TRBV9	-	TGTGCCAGCAGCGTGCTGGGGGGGGCCCCAGATACGCAGTATTTT	CASSVLGGAPDTQYF
-	TRBJ1-4	TRBV5-1	-	TGCGCCAGCAGCTTGGGTCAAGCTAATGAAAAACTGTTTTTT	CASSLGQANEKLFF
medium-sized	TRBJ1-2	TRBV19	-	TGTGCCAGTAGTATTGGGCAGGCCAACTATGGCTACACCTTC	CASSIGQANYGYTF
medium-sized	TRBJ2-1	TRBV29-1	TRBD2	TGCAGCGCCATGACTAGCGGGTCCTACAATGAGCAGTTCTTC	CSAMTSGSYNEQFF
medium-sized	TRBJ1-2	TRBV6-5	TRBD1	TGTGCCAGCAGTCAAGAATACAGGGGTGCGGGTGGCTACACCTTC	CASSQEYRGAGGYTF
medium-sized	TRBJ2-3	TRBV2	-	TGTGCCAGCAGCGGACAAGGGAGCACAGATACGCAGTATTTT	CASSGQGSTDTQYF
medium-sized	TRBJ1-1	TRBV29-1	TRBD1	TGCAGCGTCGCGACAGGGGGCCGGGGAGCTTTCTTT	CSVATGGRGAFF
few	TRBJ2-3	TRBV6-1	TRBD2	TGTGCCAGCAGTTTTCTAGCGGGGCGCACAGATACGCAGTATTTT	CASSFLAGRTDTQYF
medium-sized	TRBJ2-2	TRBV6-4	-	TGTGCCAGCAGCCGACAGGAGAGGACCGGGGAGCTGTTTTTT	CASSRQERTGELFF
large	TRBJ2-1	TRBV20-1	-	TGCAGTGCTAGACCCAGGGTTCTAAGCTCCTACAATGAGCAGTTCTTC	CSARPRVLSSYNEQFF
large	TRBJ2-7	TRBV7-2	TRBD2	TGTGCCAGCAGCCATGGACTAGCGGGGGGCCACCTTACCTACGAGCAGTACTTC	CASSHGLAGGHLTYEQYF
medium-sized	TRBJ1-5	TRBV12-3/TRBV12-4	-	TGTGCCAGCAGTCGCCTCCGAGAGCCCCAGCATTTT	CASSRLREPQHF
-	TRBJ2-2	TRBV7-8	TRBD1	TGTGCCAGCAGCCCAGGACAGGGGCCAACGAACACCGGGGAGCTGTTTTTT	CASSPGQGPTNTGELFF
few	TRBJ1-1	TRBV7-9	-	TGTGCCAGCACGGCCTTCAAGAGGAACACTGAAGCTTTCTTT	CASTAFKRNTEAFF
medium-sized	TRBJ1-3	TRBV12-3/TRBV12-4	-	TGTGCCAGCAGTATCTTGGGGGGGCACACCATATATTTT	CASSILGGHTIYF
-	TRBJ2-5	TRBV5-1	-	TGCGCCAGCAGCTTGGGCAGGGGAACGTCACAAGAGACCCAGTACTTC	CASSLGRGTSQETQYF
few	TRBJ2-7	TRBV20-1	TRBD1	TGCAGTGCTAGTCCGGGACAGGGGTCAAACGAGCAGTACTTC	CSASPGQGSNEQYF
medium-sized	TRBJ2-4	TRBV29-1	-	TGCAGCGGACAGTCCCTAGCCAAAAACATTCAGTACTTC	CSGQSLAKNIQYF
few	TRBJ2-3	TRBV29-1	TRBD1	TGCAGCGCCCTGGGGAACAGGGGGGCAGATACGCAGTATTTT	CSALGNRGADTQYF
-	TRBJ2-3	TRBV20-1	-	TGCAGTGGTAGTCGGACTCCAGGGACAGATACGCAGTATTTT	CSGSRTPGTDTQYF
few	TRBJ2-3	TRBV9	-	TGTGCCAGCAGCGCGGATGACACAGATACGCAGTATTTT	CASSADDTDTQYF
-	TRBJ2-7	TRBV20-1	-	TGCAGTGCCAGGGCGGATACGGAAGGGGAGCAGTACTTC	CSARADTEGEQYF
-	TRBJ2-7	TRBV20-1	-	TGCAGTGCTAGAGATGAGGAGAAACCTTACGAGCAGTACTTC	CSARDEEKPYEQYF
medium-sized	TRBJ2-7	TRBV5-5	-	TGTGCCAGCAGCTTGGGCGTAGGGCAGGGCACCTACGAGCAGTACTTC	CASSLGVGQGTYEQYF
medium-sized	TRBJ2-5	TRBV20-1	TRBD2	TGCAGTGCTAGAGACGTCGGGGGGGCATGGGAGACCCAGTACTTC	CSARDVGGAWETQYF
medium-sized	TRBJ1-3	TRBV29-1	-	TGCAGCGTTGAGGCGGGGATAAGCGGAAACACCATATATTTT	CSVEAGISGNTIYF
medium-sized	TRBJ1-2	TRBV5-1	-	TGCGCCAGCAGCACCGGGACCGCTAACTATGGCTACACCTTC	CASSTGTANYGYTF
medium-sized	TRBJ2-5	TRBV6-1	-	TGTGCCAGCAGTGAAGTTGGGGCCCGAGGAGGGACCCAGTACTTC	CASSEVGARGGTQYF
-	TRBJ1-2	TRBV14	-	TGTGTCAGCAGCCAAGTGCTCAGGACAGACAGTAACTATGGCTACACCTTC	CVSSQVLRTDSNYGYTF
-	TRBJ1-5	TRBV20-1	-	TGCAGTGCGCCTCGACGGGGGGGCAATCAGCCCCAGCATTTT	CSAPRRGGNQPQHF
-	TRBJ1-2	TRBV12-3/TRBV12-4	-	TGTGCCAGCAGTTCCCACCCTTCGCCTGGGGGTGGCTACACCTTC	CASSSHPSPGGGYTF
medium-sized	TRBJ1-2	TRBV29-1	-	TGCAGCGTTCTCGGTGGTGACTATGGCTACACCTTC	CSVLGGDYGYTF
-	TRBJ2-2	TRBV20-1	-	TGCAGTGCTAGAGATTCAGGGACCGGCGGGGAGCTGTTTTTT	CSARDSGTGGELFF
-	TRBJ2-1	TRBV6-5	-	TGTGCCAGCAGCCTCCTTAGGACGGACAATGAGCAGTTCTTC	CASSLLRTDNEQFF
-	TRBJ2-1	TRBV6-4	TRBD2	TGTGCCAGCGACCCGACTAGCGGGGAGGATAGCTCCTACAATGAGCAGTTCTTC	CASDPTSGEDSSYNEQFF
medium-sized	TRBJ2-7	TRBV20-1	-	TGCAGTGCTAGAAGCCCGGCCCCGCCGGCATACGAGCAGTACTTC	CSARSPAPPAYEQYF
medium-sized	TRBJ2-1	TRBV20-1	TRBD2	TGCAGTGCTAGAATGGGGGGGAATGAGCAGTTCTTC	CSARMGGNEQFF
medium-sized	TRBJ1-4	TRBV6-6	-	TGTGCCAGCAGTTACTCCGGGGTCGATGAAAAACTGTTTTTT	CASSYSGVDEKLFF
medium-sized	TRBJ2-7	TRBV18	-	TGTGCCAGCTCACGACAGGACTACGAGCAGTACTTC	CASSRQDYEQYF
few	TRBJ2-5	TRBV5-1	-	TGCGCCAGCACGATTTTCCCAACCCTCCAAGAGACCCAGTACTTC	CASTIFPTLQETQYF
-	TRBJ2-5	TRBV20-1	-	TGCAGTGCTAGGGGGGCAGGCCCTCGGGAGACCCAGTACTTC	CSARGAGPRETQYF
medium-sized	TRBJ1-5	TRBV2	TRBD1	TGTGCCAGCAGCCCGGGACAGGGGCCTCAGCCCCAGCATTTT	CASSPGQGPQPQHF
medium-sized	TRBJ1-1	TRBV10-3	-	TGTGCCTCCCTCGGGCCCACTGAAGCTTTCTTT	CASLGPTEAFF
medium-sized	TRBJ1-1	TRBV11-2	-	TGTGCCAGCAGCTTAGATATGAACACTGAAGCTTTCTTT	CASSLDMNTEAFF
large	TRBJ2-1	TRBV19	TRBD2	TGTGCCAGTAGTGTTCCCGGGGGGGCCTCCTACAATGAGCAGTTCTTC	CASSVPGGASYNEQFF
medium-sized	TRBJ1-1	TRBV7-6	-	TGTGCCAGCAGCTTAGCTGGGATGACTGAAGCTTTCTTT	CASSLAGMTEAFF
large	TRBJ1-2	TRBV6-1	TRBD1	TGTGCCAGCAGGCCGGGACAGGGTGACTATGGCTACACCTTC	CASRPGQGDYGYTF
medium-sized	TRBJ2-3	TRBV19	TRBD1	TGTGCCAGTAGTGCCCAGACAGGGGTAGCGACAGATACGCAGTATTTT	CASSAQTGVATDTQYF
medium-sized	TRBJ2-1	TRBV2	TRBD2	TGTGCTTGGCAACGTCGGCTAGCGGGGGAGGATGAGCAGTTCTTC	CAWQRRLAGEDEQFF
medium-sized	TRBJ2-3	TRBV20-1	-	TGCAGCAGAGACAGCGAACCCACAGATACGCAGTATTTT	CSRDSEPTDTQYF
-	TRBJ1-3	TRBV20-1	-	TGCAGTGCTCTTCAGATCTCTGGAAACACCATATATTTT	CSALQISGNTIYF
-	TRBJ2-5	TRBV5-1	-	TGCGCCAGCAGCCTCCGGTTAGGACCCCCCGAGGAGACCCAGTACTTC	CASSLRLGPPEETQYF